These 14 T cell receptor beta chains were all obtained from the same sample, sequenced in a study of CXCR3-negative and CXCR3-positive naive CD8 T cells. cDNA libraries for TRB were generated by 5' RACE incorporating UMI labels. TCRdb re-called the 5' RACE reads and catalogs CDR3 proteins one per entry, DNA excluded. The listing records approximately 83,000 distinct CDR3 sequences. Sequences were obtained from naive CXCR3- CD8+ T cells from blood. As to subset: CD45RO-CCR7+CD27+CD95- naive CD8+ T cells lacking CXCR3 (TNR3-). These receptors originate from a human donor in good health. Some clones in this sample may be carry-over from other donors' samples.

The chain's CDR3 is CSAPQGELGEQYF. The chain combines TRBV20-1 with TRBJ2-7; TCRdb's D call, TRBD1, is unchecked because there is no DNA. The CDR3 totals 13 residues. The germline V gene has CDR1 DFQATT and CDR2 SNEGSKA (reference sequence).

The chain uses TRBV5-1 and TRBJ2-3; TCRdb's D gene call, TRBD2, goes unchecked for lack of DNA. CDR3 length: 17 residues. Germline CDR1 SGHRS, CDR2 YFSETQ. The CDR3 is CASSFAGRDVTPDTQYF.

The chain joins TRBV7-2 to TRBJ2-1; the TCRdb call, TRBD2, lacks DNA for checking. Germline V gene lookup returns CDR1 SGHTA and CDR2 FQGNSA. This CDR3 region has 18 residues. The CDR3 reads CASSLETSGVSSYNEQFF.

V gene TRBV13 combines with J gene TRBJ1-2. The CDR3 covers 14 residues. Looked up from germline, CDR1 is PRHDT and CDR2 is FYEKMQ (reference sequence). CDR3: CASSLGGSDYGYTF.

The chain uses TRBV28 and TRBJ2-3; TCRdb's D gene call, TRBD2, goes unchecked for lack of DNA. The CDR3 loop spans 15 amino acids. Germline assignment: CDR1 MDHEN and CDR2 SYDVKM. The CDR3 here is CASSLLTSVTDTQYF.

The chain is built from TRBV7-9 and TRBJ2-5; as DNA is missing, the TRBD1 call by TCRdb cannot be tested. The CDR3 loop spans 15 amino acids. The V gene's germline CDR1 is SEHNR and CDR2 FQNEAQ (reference sequence). CDR3 loop: CASSLPGQGGETQYF.

The chain employs TRBV12-3 or TRBV12-4 and TRBJ2-3; TCRdb calls TRBD2, which cannot be checked without DNA. The CDR3 is 14 residues long. The CDR3 sequence: CASSFILAGDTQYF.

This rearrangement joins TRBV23-1 to TRBJ2-1; the D call from TCRdb, TRBD1, cannot be confirmed without DNA. TRBV23-1 is given ORF status, its function remaining uncertain. The CDR3 extends over 12 amino acids. The CDR3 protein is CASSQGANEQFF.

The chain combines TRBV27 with TRBJ2-7. CDR1 and CDR2 from the germline V gene are MNHEY and SMNVEV (reference sequence). CDR3 size: 13 residues. The CDR3 reads CASSTEPTYEQYF.

The gene calls are TRBV7-9 and TRBJ1-1; TCRdb selects TRBD1, and the lack of DNA leaves this call unchecked. Germline values: CDR1 SEHNR, CDR2 FQNEAQ (reference sequence). The CDR3 is made up of 16 amino acids. The CDR3 protein is CASSHGARGMNTEAFF.

The genes are TRBV7-2 and TRBJ2-5; TCRdb selects TRBD1, and the lack of DNA leaves this call unchecked. Germline V gene lookup returns CDR1 SGHTA and CDR2 FQGNSA. The CDR3 has 16 residues. CDR3: CASSLAGGQGGETQYF.

The chain's CDR3 is CASSEQGASEGGSYEQYF. The chain uses TRBV5-1 and TRBJ2-7; without DNA, the TCRdb call of TRBD1 cannot be checked. The CDR3 spans 18 residues. The germline gives CDR1 SGHRS, CDR2 YFSETQ.

The rearrangement joins TRBV7-9 to TRBJ2-1; there is no DNA to check the TCRdb D call of TRBD1. The germline V gene has CDR1 SEHNR and CDR2 FQNEAQ (reference sequence). There are 14 residues in the CDR3. This CDR3 reads CASSSEGGNNEQFF.

The CDR3 is CSVVGTGDSYEQYF. The rearrangement links TRBV29-1 to TRBJ2-7; the TCRdb D gene call, TRBD1, has no DNA to confirm it. The CDR3 contains 14 residues. Germline CDR1 is SQVTM and CDR2 is ANQGSEA.